Below, 14 T cell receptor beta chains from the same sample are listed, as sequenced in a study of blood T cell repertoires in COVID-19. Profiling relied on immunoSEQ multiplex PCR, and the TCRdb table lists in-frame clones only, not all of them. The sample lists roughly 280,000 clones, over 75% occurring once. Sequencing was performed on peripheral blood. Source of these receptors: a woman between 70 and 85 years old with acute or convalescent COVID-19.

As regards this clone: The same CDR3 arises from other DNA sequences in this sample as well. V and J are TRBV7-9 and TRBJ2-3, with 10 bases aligning to TRBD2. The CDR3 has 15 amino acids. Germline V gene lookup returns CDR1 SEHNR and CDR2 FQNEAQ (reference sequence). The J segment lost 0 bases and the V segment lost 5 bases, leaving 2 bases of the junction unmatched. The CDR3 nucleotides are TGTGCCAGCAGCCTTAGCGGGGGGAGCACAGATACGCAGTATTTT. Translating gives CASSLSGGSTDTQYF.

This chain uses TRBV5-1 with TRBJ1-2; D not certain. The CDR3 length is 13 residues. Germline CDR1 SGHRS, CDR2 YFSETQ. Trimming removed 0 bases at V and 10 bases at J, with 13 bases between. CDR3 coding DNA: TGCGCCAGCAGCTTGGACTCAGCGTTCGACTACACCTTC. The encoded protein is CASSLDSAFDYTF.

The chain joins TRBV12-5 to TRBJ2-3; D might be TRBD2 (6 bases). Germline V gives CDR1 LGHNT, CDR2 FRNRAP. Trimming cost V 7 bases and J 2 bases, with 16 bases left between them. The CDR3 has 15 residues. The CDR3 DNA follows: TGTGCTAGTGCCAGTCGGCGGGGCTTCACAGATACGCAGTATTTT. Translation: CASASRRGFTDTQYF.

The chain employs TRBV3-1 (or the pseudogene TRBV3-2) and TRBJ2-5; TRBD2 matches at 7 bases. Losses at the gene ends were 7 bases for V and 5 bases for J; bases not matched to a gene: 7. Germline V gene lookup returns CDR1 LGHDT and CDR2 YNNKEL (reference sequence). The CDR3 is made up of 13 amino acids. The CDR3 is CASNRRDYETQYF. In nucleotides, the CDR3 is TGTGCCAGCAACCGCCGGGACTATGAGACCCAGTACTTC.

The chain has TRBV3-1 (or the pseudogene TRBV3-2) and TRBJ1-1; D possibly corresponds to TRBD1 (5 bases). The CDR3 has 14 residues. CDR1 is LGHDT, CDR2 YNNKEL, per germline (reference sequence). Trimming removed 0 bases from V and 5 bases from J, with 10 bases in between. The CDR3 sequence is CASSQEGGATEAFF. CDR3 coding DNA: TGTGCCAGCAGCCAAGAGGGAGGGGCGACTGAAGCTTTCTTT.

V usage is TRBV27 and J usage is TRBJ1-1, with TRBD1 matching over 8 bases. V dropped 4 bases and J dropped 11; count of bases not matched to a gene: 3. There are 11 residues in the CDR3. Germline lookup yields CDR1 MNHEY and CDR2 SMNVEV (reference sequence). DNA for the CDR3: TGTGCCAGCAGTTACAGGGGGTCGGCTTTCTTT. Translation gives CASSYRGSAFF.

Written as DNA, the CDR3 is TGTGCCAGCAGGGAATTACAGGGGTCCACTGAAGCTTTCTTT. It yields the protein CASRELQGSTEAFF. The chain carries TRBV2 and TRBJ1-1; 7 positions agree with TRBD1. The CDR3 is made up of 14 amino acids. V was clipped by 6 bases and J by 4 bases; unmatched bases: 8. In germline, CDR1 is SNHLY, CDR2 FYNNEI.

The chain is built from TRBV6-5 and TRBJ2-5; maybe TRBD2 (5 bases). The V and J ends lost 5 bases and 3 bases respectively, with 10 bases between them. This CDR3 spans 13 amino acids. Germline V lookup: CDR1 MNHEY, CDR2 SVGAGI. The CDR3 loop is CASSPDGKETQYF. CDR3 nucleotide sequence: TGTGCCAGCAGTCCGGACGGGAAAGAGACCCAGTACTTC.

This chain uses TRBV5-1 with TRBJ2-5; 12 bases line up with TRBD1. CDR1 and CDR2 (germline): SGHRS, YFSETQ. Trimming at V came to 0 bases and at J to 4 bases, leaving 10 bases not matched to a gene. The CDR3 has 18 amino acids. CDR3 nucleotides: TGCGCCAGCAGCTTGGCTCCGGGACAGGGGGCTCGAGTAGAGACCCAGTACTTC. Residues: CASSLAPGQGARVETQYF. Full variable domain (rest looked up from reference TRBV5-1 and TRBJ2-5): KAGVTQTPRYLIKTRGQQVTLSCSPISGHRSVSWYQQTPGQGLQFLFEYFSETQRNKGNFPGRFSGRQFSNSRSEMNVSTLELGDSALYLCASSLAPGQGARVETQYFGPGTRLLVL.

The chain's CDR3 is CASSPQGGGSHTDTQYF. In DNA, the CDR3 is TGTGCCAGTAGCCCCCAAGGGGGCGGCTCACACACAGATACGCAGTATTTT. This chain uses TRBV19 with TRBJ2-3, with 7 bases lining up with TRBD1. Germline loops: CDR1 LNHDA, CDR2 SQIVND (reference sequence). This CDR3 has 17 amino acids. Trimming cost V 6 bases and J 2 bases; bases outside gene matches: 14.

As regards this clone: Other DNA sequences of this sample code for an identical CDR3. The rearrangement joins TRBV18 to TRBJ1-1; D call uncertain. The CDR3 consists of 14 residues. V was clipped by 1 base and J by 0 bases, with 6 bases between them. The germline gives CDR1 KGHSH, CDR2 LQKENI. The CDR3 sequence: CASSPRDLNTEAFF. CDR3 coding DNA: TGTGCCAGCTCACCACGAGACTTGAACACTGAAGCTTTCTTT. Full variable domain (outside the CDR3, taken from reference TRBV18 and TRBJ1-1): NAGVMQNPRHLVRRRGQEARLRCSPMKGHSHVYWYRQLPEEGLKFMVYLQKENIIDESGMPKERFSAEFPKEGPSILRIQQVVRGDSAAYFCASSPRDLNTEAFFGQGTRLTVV.

The rearrangement uses TRBV11-1 and TRBJ2-1; the D gene is possibly TRBD2 (6 bases). The CDR3 is 14 residues long. Germline V gene lookup returns CDR1 SGHAT and CDR2 FQDESV (reference sequence). The V end was cut by 5 bases, the J end by 6 bases, with 14 bases between. The CDR3 sequence is CASSLQLLANEQFF. DNA for the CDR3: TGTGCCAGCAGCCTCCAATTACTAGCCAATGAGCAGTTCTTC.

The chain employs TRBV6-5 and TRBJ1-2; 7 nucleotides align to TRBD1. Trimming cost V 5 bases and J 7 bases; bases outside gene matches: 10. Germline CDR1 MNHEY, CDR2 SVGAGI. This CDR3 region has 14 residues. The chain's CDR3 is CASSIDRERGGYTF. Written as DNA, the CDR3 is TGTGCCAGCAGTATAGACAGGGAGAGAGGTGGCTACACCTTC.

This rearrangement joins TRBV3-1 (or the pseudogene TRBV3-2) to TRBJ2-7; the D gene is possibly TRBD1 (5 bases). Germline assignment: CDR1 LGHDT and CDR2 YNNKEL (reference sequence). The CDR3 loop spans 12 amino acids. Trimming removed 4 bases from V and 5 bases from J, with 9 bases in between. As DNA, the CDR3 is TGTGCCAGCAGCCCTTCAGGGAACGAGCAGTACTTC. It encodes CASSPSGNEQYF.